The text below deals with one T cell receptor (beta chain). This clone turned up a few times. No antigen is known for it. The input lacks base qualities; no much larger clone sits a single base away. The High Capacity cDNA Reverse Transcription Kit was used to reverse transcribe all of the isolated RNA, meaning that expressed TCRB transcripts were what got sequenced. Naive, central memory and regulatory T cell samples underwent deep immunoSEQ sequencing, averaging roughly 3.3 million total reads per sample. After sorted cells were lysed in RLT buffer, RNA was extracted with DNase-treated RNeasy Micro or Mini kits, with the choice depending on cell number. Each cell subset was processed separately to prevent cross-contamination, with patient and healthy donor samples processed together. The immunoSEQ multiplex PCR was used to amplify TCRB sequences from cDNA, yielding 87-bp fragments that span the CDR3 region. Amplicons were sequenced on the Illumina HiSeq platform. The authors' analysis ran thus. PCR bias was computationally corrected using synthetic template baselines, reads within Hamming distance 2 were collapsed, and singletons that could not be merged were discarded. By aligning reads against IMGT, V, D and J genes, CDR3 length, and insertions or deletions at six rearrangement sites were assigned. Within each subset, clonotype counts were normalized to sorted cell number, after which true diversity and Gini coefficients were computed with the tcR R package. The overlap coefficient, calculated on TCRB nucleotide sequences, was used to measure repertoire sharing. As a proxy for the pre-selection repertoire, out-of-frame TCRB sequences from naive cells were analyzed. TCRdb took this table from immuneACCESS and kept in-frame rearrangements with V and J called. Such tables lack part of the clones; where checked against another copy, unresolved V genes explain under half of the gap, and the rest is unexplained. V and J calls and clone size are copied from that table; D and trimming were computed from the DNA. The sample profile shows roughly 340,000 clones; around an eighth of them were found once. Roughly 0.015% of the sample rests with the top ten.

This entry comes from a study of beta chain features in type 1 diabetes (dated by TCRdb to the late 2010s). Some background on the complete study: Patients and healthy donors did not differ in mean age, gender distribution, total cell number or subset yield. Regulatory and stem cell-like memory subsets were isolated from only 8 patients and roughly 8 healthy donors, whereas naive and central memory subsets came from all 28 donors. In the study, recently diagnosed type 1 diabetes patients and matched healthy donors were compared on the TCRB repertoires of their sorted circulating CD4+ T cell subsets. A total of approximately 100 million sorted cells were examined across all samples, and the number of cells per subset was strongly correlated with RNA yield. Beyond this particular receptor, the publication reports: Type 1 diabetes patients showed a moderate but significant shortening of TCRB CDR3 length in all four CD4+ subsets. Patients with type 1 diabetes made fewer insertions and deleted more nucleotides at VDJ recombination sites, implying thymic rearrangement abnormalities. Shorter templates might be favored by PCR, yet because patient and control samples were amplified and corrected together, any such skew would affect both groups equally. Naive, central memory and regulatory TCRB repertoires appeared more similar among patients than among healthy donors. Only small numbers of individuals were included in the HLA sub-analyses, which left unresolved whether HLA type had any influence on TCRB rearrangement. Because cDNA was sequenced instead of genomic DNA, highly expressing activated cells could be over-represented, though the groups showed no difference in activation or CD3 levels.

At the junction V is shortened by 3 bases and J by 4 bases; bases outside the gene matches: 10. The CDR3 covers 15 residues, taking in both the cysteine and the phenylalanine. The sequence is cut down to CDR3 DNA, 45 bases in frame from base 1. Based on the germline V gene, the CDR1 and CDR2 sequences are SQVTM and ANQGSEA. From each donor, a single peripheral blood sample of approximately 110 mL on average was drawn into heparinised tubes. A BD FACSAria II was used to sort naive, central memory, regulatory and stem cell-like memory CD4+ T cells with a panel that included CD45RO, CCR7, CD25, CD127, CD95 and CD27. A purity above 95% was achieved for all sorted populations. PBMCs were isolated right away by Lymphoprep density gradient centrifugation and were stained directly, without culture. So that batch effects would be minimized, each experiment stained and sorted samples in pairs, pairing one healthy donor with one patient.

The TCR comes from a woman between 18 and 29 years old with type 1 diabetes. The sequencing sample was made of naive CD4+ T cells from blood. This sample's cell subset or site label indicates: true naive CD4+ T cells. The receptor chain draws on TRBV29-1 and TRBJ1-2, with 8 bases in between that match TRBD1. The DNA is TGCAGCGTTGAGCCACAGGGGGTTACCGTCTATGGCTACACCTTC. Translated, this is CSVEPQGVTVYGYTF.